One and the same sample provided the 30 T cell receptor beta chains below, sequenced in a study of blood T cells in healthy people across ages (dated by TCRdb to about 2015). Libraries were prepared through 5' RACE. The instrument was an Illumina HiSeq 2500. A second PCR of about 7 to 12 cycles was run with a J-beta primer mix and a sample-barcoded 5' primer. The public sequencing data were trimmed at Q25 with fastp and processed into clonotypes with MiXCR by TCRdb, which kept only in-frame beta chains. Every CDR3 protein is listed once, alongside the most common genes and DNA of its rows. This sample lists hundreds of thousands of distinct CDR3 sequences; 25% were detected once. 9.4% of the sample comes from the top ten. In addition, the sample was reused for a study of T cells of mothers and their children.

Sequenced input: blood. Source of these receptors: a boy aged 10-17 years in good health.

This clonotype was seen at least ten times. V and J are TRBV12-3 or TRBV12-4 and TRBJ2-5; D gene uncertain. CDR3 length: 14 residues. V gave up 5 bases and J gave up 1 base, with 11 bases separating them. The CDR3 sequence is CASSPGPTQETQYF. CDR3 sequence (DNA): TGTGCCAGCAGTCCCGGACCCACCCAAGAGACCCAGTACTTC.

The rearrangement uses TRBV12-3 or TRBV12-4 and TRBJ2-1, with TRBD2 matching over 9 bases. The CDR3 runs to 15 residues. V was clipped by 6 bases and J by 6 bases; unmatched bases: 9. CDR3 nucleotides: TGTGCCAGCAGAGTAGCGGGGGCCACGCCCAATGAGCAGTTCTTC. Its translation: CASRVAGATPNEQFF.

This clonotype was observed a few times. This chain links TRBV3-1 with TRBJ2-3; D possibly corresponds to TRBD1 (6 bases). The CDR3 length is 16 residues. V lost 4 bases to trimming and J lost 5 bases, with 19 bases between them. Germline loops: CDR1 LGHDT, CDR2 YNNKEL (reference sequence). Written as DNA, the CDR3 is TGTGCCAGCAGCCCGCGGGCAGGGACAAGCGAAGATACGCAGTATTTT. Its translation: CASSPRAGTSEDTQYF.

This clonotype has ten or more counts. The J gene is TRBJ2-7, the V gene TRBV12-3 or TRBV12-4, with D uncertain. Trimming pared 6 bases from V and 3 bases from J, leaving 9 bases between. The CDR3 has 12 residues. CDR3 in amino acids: CASSSGIYEQYF. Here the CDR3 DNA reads TGTGCCAGCAGCTCGGGTATCTACGAGCAGTACTTC.

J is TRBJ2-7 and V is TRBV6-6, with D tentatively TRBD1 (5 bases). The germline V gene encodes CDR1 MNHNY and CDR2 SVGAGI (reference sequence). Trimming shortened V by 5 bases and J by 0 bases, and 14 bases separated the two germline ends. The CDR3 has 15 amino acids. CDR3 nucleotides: TGTGCCAGCAGTCCCCCGCCAGGGCACTCCTACGAGCAGTACTTC. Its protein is CASSPPPGHSYEQYF.

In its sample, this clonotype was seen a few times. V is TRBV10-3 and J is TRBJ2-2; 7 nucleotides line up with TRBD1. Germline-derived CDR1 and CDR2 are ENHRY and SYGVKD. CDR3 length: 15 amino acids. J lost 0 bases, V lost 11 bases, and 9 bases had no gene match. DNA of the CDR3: TGTGCCGCGAGAACCGGGACAGCGAACACCGGGGAGCTGTTTTTT. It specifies CAARTGTANTGELFF.

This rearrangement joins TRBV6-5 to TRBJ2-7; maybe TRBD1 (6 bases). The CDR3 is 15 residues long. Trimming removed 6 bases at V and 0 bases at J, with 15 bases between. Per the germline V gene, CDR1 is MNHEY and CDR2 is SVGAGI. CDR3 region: CASRRSTGSSYEQYF. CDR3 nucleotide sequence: TGTGCCAGCAGAAGATCGACAGGAAGCTCCTACGAGCAGTACTTC.

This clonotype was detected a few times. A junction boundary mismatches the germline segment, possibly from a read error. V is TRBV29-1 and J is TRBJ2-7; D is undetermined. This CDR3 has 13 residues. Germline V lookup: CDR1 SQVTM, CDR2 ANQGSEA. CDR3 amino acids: CSVEDGRTYVQYF. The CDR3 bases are TGCAGCGTTGAAGACGGGCGGACCTACGTGCAGTACTTC.

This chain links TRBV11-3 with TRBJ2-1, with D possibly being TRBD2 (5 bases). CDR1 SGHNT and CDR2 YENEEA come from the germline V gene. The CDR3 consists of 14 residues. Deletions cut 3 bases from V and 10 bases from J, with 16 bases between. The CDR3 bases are TGTGCCAGCAGCTTTGCTAGCCGATTAGACGAGCAGTTCTTC. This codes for CASSFASRLDEQFF.

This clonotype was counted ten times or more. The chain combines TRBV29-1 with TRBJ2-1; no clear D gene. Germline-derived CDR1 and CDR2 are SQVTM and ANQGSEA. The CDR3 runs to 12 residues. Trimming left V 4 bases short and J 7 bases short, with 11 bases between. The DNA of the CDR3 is TGCAGCGTTGGGCAGCTAGGAAATGAGCAGTTCTTC. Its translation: CSVGQLGNEQFF.

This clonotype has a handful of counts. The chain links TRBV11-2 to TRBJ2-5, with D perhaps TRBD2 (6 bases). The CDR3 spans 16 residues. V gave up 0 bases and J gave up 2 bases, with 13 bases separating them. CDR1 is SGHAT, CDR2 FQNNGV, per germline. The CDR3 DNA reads TGTGCCAGCAGCTTAGATCTCGTAGCGGAGCAAGAGACCCAGTACTTC. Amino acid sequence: CASSLDLVAEQETQYF. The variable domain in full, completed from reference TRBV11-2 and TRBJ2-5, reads EAGVAQSPRYKIIEKRQSVAFWCNPISGHATLYWYQQILGQGPKLLIQFQNNGVVDDSQLPKDRFSAERLKGVDSTLKIQPAKLEDSAVYLCASSLDLVAEQETQYFGPGTRLLVL.

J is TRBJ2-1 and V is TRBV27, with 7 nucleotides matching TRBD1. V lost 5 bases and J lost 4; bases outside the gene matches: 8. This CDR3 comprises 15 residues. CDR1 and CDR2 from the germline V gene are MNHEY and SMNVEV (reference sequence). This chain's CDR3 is CASSTRDSSYNEQFF. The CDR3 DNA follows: TGTGCCAGCAGTACCAGGGACAGTTCGTACAATGAGCAGTTCTTC.

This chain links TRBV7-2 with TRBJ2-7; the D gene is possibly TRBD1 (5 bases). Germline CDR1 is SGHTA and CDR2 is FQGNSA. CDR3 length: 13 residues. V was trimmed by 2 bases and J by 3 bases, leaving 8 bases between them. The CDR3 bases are TGTGCCAGCAGCTTATATCAGGGCTACGAGCAGTACTTC. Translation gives CASSLYQGYEQYF.

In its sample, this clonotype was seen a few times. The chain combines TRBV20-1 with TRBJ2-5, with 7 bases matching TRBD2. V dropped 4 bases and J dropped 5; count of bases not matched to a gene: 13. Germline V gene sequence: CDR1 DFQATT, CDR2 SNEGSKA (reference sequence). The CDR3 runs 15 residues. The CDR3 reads CSATWTGYSGETQYF. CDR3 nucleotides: TGCAGTGCTACCTGGACGGGGTATAGCGGGGAGACCCAGTACTTC.

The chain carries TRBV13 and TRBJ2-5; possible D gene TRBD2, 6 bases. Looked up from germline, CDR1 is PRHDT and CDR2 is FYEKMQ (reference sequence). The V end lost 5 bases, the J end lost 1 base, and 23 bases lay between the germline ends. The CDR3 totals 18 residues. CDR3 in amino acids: CASSPRTWDGGGQETQYF. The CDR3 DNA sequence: TGTGCCAGCAGCCCCCGAACCTGGGACGGGGGAGGCCAAGAGACCCAGTACTTC.

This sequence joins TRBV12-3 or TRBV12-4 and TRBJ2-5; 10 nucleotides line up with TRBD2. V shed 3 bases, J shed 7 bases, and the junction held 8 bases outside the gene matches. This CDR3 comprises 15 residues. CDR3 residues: CASSFSPSGSGTQYF. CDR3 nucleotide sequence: TGTGCCAGCAGTTTTAGTCCTAGCGGGAGTGGGACCCAGTACTTC.

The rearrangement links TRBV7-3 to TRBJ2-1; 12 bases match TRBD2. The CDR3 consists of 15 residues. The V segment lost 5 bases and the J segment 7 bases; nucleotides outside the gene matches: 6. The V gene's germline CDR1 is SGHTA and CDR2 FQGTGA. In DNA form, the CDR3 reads TGTGCCAGCAGCCCCGGACTAGCGGGGACTAATGAGCAGTTCTTC. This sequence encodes CASSPGLAGTNEQFF.

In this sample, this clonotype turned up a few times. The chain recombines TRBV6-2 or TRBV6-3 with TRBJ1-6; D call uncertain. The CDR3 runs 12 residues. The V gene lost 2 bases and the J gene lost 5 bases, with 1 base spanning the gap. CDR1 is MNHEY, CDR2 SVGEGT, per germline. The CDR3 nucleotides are TGTGCCAGCAGTTACGATAATTCACCCCTCCACTTT. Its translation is CASSYDNSPLHF.

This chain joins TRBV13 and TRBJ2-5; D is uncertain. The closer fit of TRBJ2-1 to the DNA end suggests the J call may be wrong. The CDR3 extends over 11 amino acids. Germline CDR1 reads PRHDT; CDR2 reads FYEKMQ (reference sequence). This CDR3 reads CASSLTSEQFF. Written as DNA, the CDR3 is TGTGCCAGCAGCCTTACTTCCGAGCAGTTCTTC.

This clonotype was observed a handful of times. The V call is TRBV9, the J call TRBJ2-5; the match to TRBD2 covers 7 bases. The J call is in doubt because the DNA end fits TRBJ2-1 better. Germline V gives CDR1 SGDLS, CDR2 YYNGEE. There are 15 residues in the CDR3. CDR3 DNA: TGTGCCAGCAGCGTAGCCGGGACTACCGTCAATGAGCAGTTCTTC. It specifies CASSVAGTTVNEQFF.

CDR3 region: CASSPGSSRRGPYNEQFF. The DNA of the CDR3 is TGTGCCAGCAGCCCCGGATCATCGAGGCGGGGCCCTTACAATGAGCAGTTCTTC. V and J are TRBV6-2 or TRBV6-3 and TRBJ2-1, with TRBD2 as a possible D gene (6 bases). Germline CDR1 MNHEY, CDR2 SVGEGT. The CDR3 sequence is 18 residues long. V gave up 6 bases and J gave up 4 bases, with 25 bases separating them.

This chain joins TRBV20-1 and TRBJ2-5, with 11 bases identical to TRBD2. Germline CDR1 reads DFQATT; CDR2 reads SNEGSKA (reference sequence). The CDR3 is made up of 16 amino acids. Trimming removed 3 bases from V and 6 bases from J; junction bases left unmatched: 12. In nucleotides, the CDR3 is TGCAGTGCTAGTAGTCTCGCGACTAGCGGGGATAAGACCCAGTACTTC. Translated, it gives CSASSLATSGDKTQYF.

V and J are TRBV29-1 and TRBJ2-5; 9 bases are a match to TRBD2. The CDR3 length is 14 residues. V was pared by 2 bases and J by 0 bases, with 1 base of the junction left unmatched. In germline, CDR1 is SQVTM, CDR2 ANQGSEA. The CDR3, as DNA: TGCAGCGTTGAAATAGCGGGGGACCAAGAGACCCAGTACTTC. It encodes CSVEIAGDQETQYF.

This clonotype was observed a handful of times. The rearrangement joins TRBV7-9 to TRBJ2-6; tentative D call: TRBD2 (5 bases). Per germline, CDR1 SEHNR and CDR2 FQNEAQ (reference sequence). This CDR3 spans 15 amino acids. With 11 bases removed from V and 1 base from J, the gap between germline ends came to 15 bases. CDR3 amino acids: CAGGRKNSGANVLTF. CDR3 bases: TGTGCCGGAGGCAGGAAGAATTCTGGGGCCAACGTCCTGACTTTC.

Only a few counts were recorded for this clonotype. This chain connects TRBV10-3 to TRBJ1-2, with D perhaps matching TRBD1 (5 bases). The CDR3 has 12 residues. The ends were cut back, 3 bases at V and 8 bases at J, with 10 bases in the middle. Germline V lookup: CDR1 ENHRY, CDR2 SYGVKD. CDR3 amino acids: CAISDRDGGYTF. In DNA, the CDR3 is TGTGCCATCAGTGACAGGGATGGCGGCTACACCTTC.

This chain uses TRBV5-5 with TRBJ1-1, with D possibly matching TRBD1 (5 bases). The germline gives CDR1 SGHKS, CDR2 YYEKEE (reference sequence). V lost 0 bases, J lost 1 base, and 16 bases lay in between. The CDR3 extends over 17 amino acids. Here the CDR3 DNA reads TGTGCCAGCAGCTTGGATTTCATGCTGGGGGGGAACACTGAAGCTTTCTTT. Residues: CASSLDFMLGGNTEAFF.

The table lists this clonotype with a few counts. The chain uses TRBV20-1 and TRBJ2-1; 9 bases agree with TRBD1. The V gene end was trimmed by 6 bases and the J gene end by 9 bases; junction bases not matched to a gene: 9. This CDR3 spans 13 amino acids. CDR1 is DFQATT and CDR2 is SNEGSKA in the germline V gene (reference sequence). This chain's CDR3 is CSADRGGSIEQFF. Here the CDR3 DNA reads TGCAGTGCAGACAGGGGGGGTTCGATTGAGCAGTTCTTC.

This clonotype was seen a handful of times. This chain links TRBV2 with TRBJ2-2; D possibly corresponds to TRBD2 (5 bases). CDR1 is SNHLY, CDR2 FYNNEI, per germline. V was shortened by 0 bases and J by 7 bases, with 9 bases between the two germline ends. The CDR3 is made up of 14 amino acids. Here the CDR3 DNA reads TGTGCCAGCAGTGAAGCGCACGAGGGCGGGGAGCTGTTTTTT. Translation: CASSEAHEGGELFF.

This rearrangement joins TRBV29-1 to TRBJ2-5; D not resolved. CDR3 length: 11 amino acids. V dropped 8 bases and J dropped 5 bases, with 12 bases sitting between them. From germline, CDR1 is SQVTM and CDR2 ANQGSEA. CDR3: CSHQRQETQYF. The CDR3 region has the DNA TGCAGCCACCAACGGCAGGAGACCCAGTACTTC.

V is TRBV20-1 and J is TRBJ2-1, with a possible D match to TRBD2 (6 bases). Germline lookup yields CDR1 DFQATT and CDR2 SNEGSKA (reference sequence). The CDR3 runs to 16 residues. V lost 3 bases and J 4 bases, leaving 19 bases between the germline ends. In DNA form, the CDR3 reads TGCAGTGCTAGTGAGACCGGTTCTAGCGTTTACAATGAGCAGTTCTTC. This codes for CSASETGSSVYNEQFF.